These 8 T cell receptor beta chains were sequenced from one sample in a study of response to subunit inactivated influenza vaccine. TCRdb fed the RT-PCR reads into MiXCR, producing one record per CDR3 protein. The sample lists hundreds of thousands of distinct CDR3 sequences, roughly 22% occurring once. Sample: PBMCs from blood, taken less than 22 months after vaccination. The source of these receptors is a man between 50 and 69 years old who received an inactivated influenza vaccine.

This clonotype was seen a handful of times. This chain links TRBV19 with TRBJ1-5; the match to TRBD1 covers 7 bases. Unmatched junction bases numbered 2, after V lost 0 bases and J lost 0 bases. The V gene's germline CDR1 is LNHDA and CDR2 SQIVND (reference sequence). This CDR3 is 16 amino acids long. This CDR3 is CASSIDRQGSNQPQHF. Written as DNA, the CDR3 is TGTGCCAGTAGTATAGACCGACAGGGTAGCAATCAGCCCCAGCATTTT.

The rearrangement uses TRBV5-1 and TRBJ2-5, with D hard to call. The CDR3 has 15 residues. The germline V gene has CDR1 SGHRS and CDR2 YFSETQ. Trimming shortened V by 4 bases and J by 2 bases, and 15 bases separated the two germline ends. The CDR3 DNA reads TGCGCCAGCAGCATCGGACCAAGCAGACAAGAGACCCAGTACTTC. Amino acids: CASSIGPSRQETQYF.

This clonotype showed up just a few times. This chain connects TRBV5-1 to TRBJ1-2; D is unclear. Trimming removed 2 bases at V and 6 bases at J, with 17 bases between. This CDR3 spans 15 amino acids. The germline V gene has CDR1 SGHRS and CDR2 YFSETQ. CDR3 loop: CASSLAEGRFDGYTF. CDR3 in DNA: TGCGCCAGCAGCTTAGCAGAGGGAAGATTCGATGGCTACACCTTC.

V and J are TRBV19 and TRBJ2-2; no reliable D call. V lost 3 bases, J lost 0 bases, and 8 bases lay in between. Germline values: CDR1 LNHDA, CDR2 SQIVND (reference sequence). CDR3 length: 15 amino acids. In nucleotides, the CDR3 is TGTGCCAGTAGTATTGGCAGGCCGAACACCGGGGAGCTGTTTTTT. It encodes CASSIGRPNTGELFF.

The V and J genes are TRBV11-2 and TRBJ1-4; 7 bases are a match to TRBD1. After removal of 0 bases from V and 5 bases from J, the junction contained 3 bases not matched to a gene. In germline, CDR1 is SGHAT, CDR2 FQNNGV. There are 15 residues in the CDR3. The CDR3 DNA reads as TGTGCCAGCAGCTTAGAGGGACAGAGAAATGAAAAACTGTTTTTT. This gives the protein CASSLEGQRNEKLFF. Combining the CDR3 with reference TRBV11-2 and TRBJ1-4 gives the whole variable domain EAGVAQSPRYKIIEKRQSVAFWCNPISGHATLYWYQQILGQGPKLLIQFQNNGVVDDSQLPKDRFSAERLKGVDSTLKIQPAKLEDSAVYLCASSLEGQRNEKLFFGSGTQLSVL.

Only a few counts were recorded for this clonotype. The rearrangement links TRBV4-1 to TRBJ2-7; TRBD1 might be the D (5 bases). Germline assignment: CDR1 MGHRA and CDR2 YSYEKL. The CDR3 spans 16 residues. The ends were cut back, 0 bases at V and 1 base at J, with 13 bases in the middle. The CDR3 is CASSQEGQGWSYEQYF. The CDR3 DNA follows: TGCGCCAGCAGCCAAGAGGGGCAGGGTTGGTCCTACGAGCAGTACTTC.

In this sample, this clonotype turned up a few times. V is TRBV20-1 and J is TRBJ1-1, with TRBD1 matching 7 bases. The CDR3 is 14 amino acids. Trimming cost V 2 bases and J 3 bases; bases outside gene matches: 6. Per germline, CDR1 DFQATT and CDR2 SNEGSKA (reference sequence). This chain's CDR3 is CSARPAGGDTEAFF. CDR3 coding DNA: TGCAGTGCTAGACCCGCAGGGGGGGACACTGAAGCTTTCTTT.

The gene calls are TRBV14 and TRBJ2-4; D is perhaps TRBD2 (5 bases). CDR1 and CDR2 (germline): SGHDN, FVKESK. Trimming removed 1 base from V and 3 bases from J, with 10 bases in between. The CDR3 has 15 amino acids. Written as DNA, the CDR3 is TGTGCCAGCAGCCAAGGCCCGGGGAGCAAAAACATTCAGTACTTC. Residues: CASSQGPGSKNIQYF.